The 6 T cell receptor beta chains presented below share a single source sample, sequenced in a study of blood T cell repertoires in COVID-19. Data came from immunoSEQ multiplex PCR; TCRdb stores just in-frame clones and leaves some out. The sample yields about 87,000 clones, approximately 86% seen once. The sample was peripheral blood. The receptors shown here come from a woman older than 75 with COVID-19, enrolled during active disease.

CDR3 DNA: TGTGCCAGCAGCGCCCTCGGAGAGCGGGGAAGAGAGACCCAGTACTTC. As protein: CASSALGERGRETQYF. The chain is built from TRBV9 and TRBJ2-5; 7 bases align to TRBD2. The CDR3 consists of 16 residues. The germline gives CDR1 SGDLS, CDR2 YYNGEE. J gave up 4 bases and V 3 bases, and 12 bases lay outside the gene matches.

V is TRBV10-3 and J is TRBJ2-3; unclear D gene. Germline values: CDR1 ENHRY, CDR2 SYGVKD. This CDR3 has 12 residues. Trimming left V 0 bases short and J 8 bases short, with 6 bases between. CDR3 coding DNA: TGTGCCATCAGTGAGTCGAGAAGTACGCAGTATTTT. Amino acid sequence: CAISESRSTQYF.

The chain has TRBV6-2 or TRBV6-3 and TRBJ2-3, with 7 bases identical to TRBD2. The germline CDR1 and CDR2 sequences are MNHEY and SVGEGT. This CDR3 has 14 residues. J gave up 6 bases and V 4 bases, and 7 bases lay outside the gene matches. The CDR3 sequence is CASSWEGFTDTQYF. CDR3 in DNA: TGTGCCAGCAGTTGGGAGGGTTTCACGGATACGCAGTATTTT.

V usage is TRBV6-5 and J usage is TRBJ1-1; D is perhaps TRBD1 (5 bases). CDR1 is MNHEY, CDR2 SVGAGI, per germline. The CDR3 covers 15 residues. Trimming removed 7 bases from V and 0 bases from J, with 15 bases in between. CDR3 bases: TGTGCCAGCAAGAGGTTGGAGGGGCTGAACACTGAAGCTTTCTTT. It translates to CASKRLEGLNTEAFF.

CDR3: CASSEAPAGALRAKNIQYF. In nucleotides, the CDR3 is TGTGCCAGCAGTGAAGCCCCAGCGGGGGCTTTGCGTGCCAAAAACATTCAGTACTTC. This chain links TRBV2 with TRBJ2-4; TRBD2 agrees at 8 bases. The CDR3 sequence is 19 residues long. Germline V gives CDR1 SNHLY, CDR2 FYNNEI. V lost 0 bases and J lost 1; bases outside the gene matches: 11.

The chain links TRBV3-1 (or the pseudogene TRBV3-2) to TRBJ1-4; no clear D gene. The germline gives CDR1 LGHDT, CDR2 YNNKEL (reference sequence). The V and J ends lost 4 bases and 6 bases respectively, with 12 bases between them. The CDR3 is 14 amino acids. In DNA form, the CDR3 reads TGTGCCAGCAGCCGTGGACTAAGGGATGAAAAACTGTTTTTT. Translating gives CASSRGLRDEKLFF.